What follows are 2 T cell receptor beta chains derived from one specimen sequenced in a study of blood T cells in healthy people across ages. A second PCR, run for 7 to 11 cycles, used a sample-barcoded 5' primer plus a J-beta primer mix. TCRdb reanalysed the 5' RACE reads using MiXCR and keeps one entry per CDR3 protein. Counted here are over 1,500,000 distinct CDR3 sequences, just under 50% occurring once; the ten biggest clones make up 2.1%. The sample consisted of blood. The origin of the receptors is a middle-aged woman in good health.

This chain uses TRBV6-1 with TRBJ2-4, with D perhaps matching TRBD1 or TRBD2 (5 bases each). The CDR3 is made up of 13 amino acids. With 0 bases removed from V and 13 bases from J, the gap between germline ends came to 13 bases. Germline CDR1 MNHNS, CDR2 SASEGT. The CDR3 bases are TGTGCCAGCAGTGAAGCACAGGTGGGGGAGCAGTACTTC. Translated: CASSEAQVGEQYF.

The rearrangement uses TRBV7-2 and TRBJ2-7; 12 positions agree with TRBD1. The CDR3 sequence is 16 residues long. Germline CDR1 SGHTA, CDR2 FQGNSA. Germline trimming cut 4 bases from V and 7 bases from J; bases unmatched to any gene: 11. The CDR3 DNA sequence: TGTGCCAGCAGCTCCACCGGGACAGGGGGCCCGGAAGAGCAGTACTTC. This gives the protein CASSSTGTGGPEEQYF. Looking up the rest from reference TRBV7-2 and TRBJ2-7 gives the full variable domain: GAGVSQSPSNKVTEKGKDVELRCDPISGHTALYWYRQSLGQGLEFLIYFQGNSAPDKSGLPSDRFSAERTGGSVSTLTIQRTQQEDSAVYLCASSSTGTGGPEEQYFGPGTRLTVT.